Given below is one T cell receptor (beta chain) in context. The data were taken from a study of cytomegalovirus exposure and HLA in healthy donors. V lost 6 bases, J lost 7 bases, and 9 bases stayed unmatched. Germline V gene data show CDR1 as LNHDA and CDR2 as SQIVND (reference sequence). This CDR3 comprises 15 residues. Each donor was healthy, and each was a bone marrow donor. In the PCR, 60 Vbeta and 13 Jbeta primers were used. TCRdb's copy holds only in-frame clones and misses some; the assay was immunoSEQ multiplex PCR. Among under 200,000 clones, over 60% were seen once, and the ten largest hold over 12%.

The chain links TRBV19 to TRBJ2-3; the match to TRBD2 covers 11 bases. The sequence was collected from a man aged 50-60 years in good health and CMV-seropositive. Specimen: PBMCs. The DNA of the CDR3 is TGTGCCAGTAGGCTCGGGACTAGCGGATCCAATACGCAGTATTTT. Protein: CASRLGTSGSNTQYF.